These 5 T cell receptor beta chains were all obtained from the same sample, sequenced in a study of PD-L1 blockade in urothelial cancer. Repertoires were generated with immunoSEQ multiplex PCR, while TCRdb's copy carries only in-frame clones and drops some. The sample yields 70,000 to 90,000 clones, around 80% seen once. The starting material was PBMCs, obtained around atezolizumab (anti-PD-L1) treatment. Receptor source: an older man with urothelial cancer.

The chain has TRBV7-7 and TRBJ2-3; TRBD2 might be the D (6 bases). Trimming took off 5 bases at V and 3 bases at J, with 12 bases between the two ends. The length of the CDR3 is 14 residues. Germline V gene data show CDR1 as SSHAT and CDR2 as FNYEAQ (reference sequence). This chain's CDR3 is CASSPGTSTDTQYF. CDR3 DNA: TGTGCCAGCAGCCCCGGGACTTCGACAGATACGCAGTATTTT. The full variable domain, completed using reference TRBV7-7 and TRBJ2-3, is GAGVSQSPRYKVTKRGQDVTLRCDPISSHATLYWYQQALGQGPEFLTYFNYEAQPDKSGLPSDRFSAERPEGSISTLTIQRTEQRDSAMYRCASSPGTSTDTQYFGPGTRLTVL.

The V and J genes are TRBV5-6 and TRBJ2-3; 8 bases fit TRBD1. Germline CDR1 is SGHDT and CDR2 is YYEEEE. V trimming: 3 bases; J trimming: 5 bases; junction bases outside the gene matches: 5. This CDR3 region has 14 residues. CDR3 DNA: TGTGCCAGCAGCTACGGACAGGGTCAAGATACGCAGTATTTT. Its protein is CASSYGQGQDTQYF.

The rearrangement links TRBV19 to TRBJ1-5; the D gene is possibly TRBD1 (5 bases). This CDR3 region has 13 residues. Germline lookup yields CDR1 LNHDA and CDR2 SQIVND (reference sequence). The V and J ends lost 7 bases and 4 bases respectively, with 11 bases between them. The CDR3 here is CASTSGWNQPQHF. DNA of the CDR3: TGTGCCAGTACCTCAGGGTGGAATCAGCCCCAGCATTTT.

Notes on this clone: The same CDR3 can be traced to other DNA sequences in this sample. CDR3 bases: TGTGCCAGCAGCAGAGACAGCTATGGCTACACCTTC. Translated: CASSRDSYGYTF. The genes are TRBV7-9 and TRBJ1-2, with a possible D match to TRBD1 (5 bases). Germline CDR1 SEHNR, CDR2 FQNEAQ (reference sequence). The CDR3 totals 12 residues. V dropped 5 bases and J dropped 4 bases, with 8 bases sitting between them.

The V and J genes are TRBV7-9 and TRBJ2-5, with a possible D match to TRBD2 (5 bases). The CDR3 has 15 amino acids. The V gene lost 5 bases and the J gene lost 4 bases, with 17 bases spanning the gap. CDR1 is SEHNR, CDR2 FQNEAQ, per germline (reference sequence). CDR3 DNA sequence: TGTGCCAGCAGCCCCACCGGCAGCGGCCCAGAGACCCAGTACTTC. Residues: CASSPTGSGPETQYF.